This note documents a single T cell receptor (beta chain) sequence. Germline CDR1 reads MNHEY; CDR2 reads SVGAGI. There are 14 residues in the CDR3. Trimming removed 6 bases from V and 4 bases from J; junction bases left unmatched: 8. This sample was taken from a study of blood T cell repertoires in COVID-19. Some clones are missing from TCRdb's copy, which holds only in-frame ones; the method was immunoSEQ multiplex PCR. Of roughly 81,000 clones in the sample, about 85% were seen once. This sequence was found in a woman aged 70 to 79 with acute or convalescent COVID-19. Sequencing was done on a sample of peripheral blood. This chain connects TRBV6-5 to TRBJ1-2; 7 nucleotides line up with TRBD1. CDR3 sequence: CASRSTGTPYGYTF. The CDR3 DNA reads as TGTGCCAGCAGGTCGACAGGGACTCCCTATGGCTACACCTTC.